This T cell receptor beta chain was captured in a study of blood T cells in healthy people across ages. Germline V gives CDR1 SGHTA, CDR2 FQGNSA. V lost 2 bases, J lost 2 bases, and 8 bases lay in between. CDR3 size: 14 residues. Study-wide points: Higher diversity and more naive CD4+ cells were features of long-lived donors, compared to aged donors. The fall in TCR beta diversity per million T cells was roughly linear with age.

About this clonotype: Its target is unknown.

It was with a sample-barcoded 5' primer and a J-beta primer mix that a second PCR of about 6 to 12 cycles was run. Carrying 12 random nucleotides, a template-switch adaptor labeled each individual cDNA molecule. At least 2.5 million CDR3-containing paired-end reads were obtained per sample. One entry per CDR3 protein results from TCRdb running MiXCR on the 5' RACE reads. Counted here are 1.5 million to 1.9 million distinct CDR3 sequences, 35% to 45% occurring once; the ten biggest clones make up about 4.1%. The origin of this receptor is a woman aged 18-35 years in good health. Sequenced: blood. J is TRBJ2-3 and V is TRBV7-2; D remains ambiguous. CDR3 sequence (DNA): TGTGCCAGCAGCTTAACCCGGGCCACAGATACGCAGTATTTT. Encoded protein: CASSLTRATDTQYF.